This T cell receptor beta chain was obtained from a study of human T cells and chemical hapten exposure. This clonotype occurred many times. Time point specified: patch test 2, 6 weeks after DPC sensitization. Documented treatment: therapeutic diphenylcyclopropenone sensitization with weekly scalp DPC. Using its own MiXCR run on the RACE reads, TCRdb lists one record per CDR3 protein. The table records approximately 84,000 distinct CDR3 sequences, more than 8.5% of them present only once. The CDR3 consists of 15 residues. With 1 base removed from V and 7 bases from J, the gap between germline ends came to 14 bases. Germline CDR1 reads MNHNS; CDR2 reads SASEGT.

Sequenced material: whole blood, taken in connection with sensitization to the hapten diphenylcyclopropenone (DPC). The chain uses TRBV6-1 and TRBJ1-5; D remains ambiguous. This clonotype originated in a woman in her 30s with alopecia areata. Some clones in this sample may be carry-over from other donors' samples. CDR3 loop: CASSEDGEIWQPQHF. In nucleotides, the CDR3 is TGTGCCAGCAGTGAAGACGGGGAGATTTGGCAGCCCCAGCATTTT.